This paragraph reports one T cell receptor (beta chain). The sample is drawn from a study of CD8 T cells in Susac syndrome. RNA was extracted with the RNeasy kit, and a quantity of about 0.45 to 1 ug was reverse transcribed using random hexamers. TCRdb re-called the immunoSEQ multiplex PCR reads with MiXCR, one entry per CDR3 protein. The repertoire holds 75,000 to 100,000 distinct CDR3 sequences, with approximately 95% as singletons. Germline CDR1 reads LNHDA; CDR2 reads SQIVND (reference sequence). The CDR3 has 13 residues. V was clipped by 6 bases and J by 0 bases, with 8 bases between them. The chain combines TRBV19 with TRBJ1-2; tentative D call: TRBD1 (5 bases). This clonotype originated in a human donor with Susac syndrome. Specimen: CD8+ T cells from PBMCs. The CDR3 protein is CASRPTANYGYTF. For the CDR3, the DNA is TGTGCCAGTAGGCCGACAGCTAACTATGGCTACACCTTC.